Listed here are 26 T cell receptor beta chains from one sample, sequenced in a study of blood T cell repertoires in COVID-19. Sequencing was performed with immunoSEQ multiplex PCR; in TCRdb, only in-frame clones are kept and a portion is missing. The sample contains 170,000 or so clones, around four fifths of which appear only once. The sequenced sample was peripheral blood. These receptors were collected from a woman aged 35 to 49 with COVID-19, enrolled during active disease.

Notes on this clone: The DNA is left out, because the CDR3 cannot be placed on it with certainty; the CDR3 is given as TCRdb lists it. The CDR3 loop is CASPLVGTGSSYEQYF. The chain is built from TRBV12-2 and TRBJ2-7; TRBD1, the table's D call, lacks a check against the DNA. TRBV12-2 corresponds to a pseudogene. The CDR3 spans 16 residues, counting both ends.

The sample holds one count of this clone. This chain connects TRBV6-2 or TRBV6-3 to TRBJ1-1; no clear D. Between the trimmed V and J ends, which lost 5 bases and 1 base, there was a span of 14 bases. This CDR3 has 15 amino acids. Germline loops: CDR1 MNHEY, CDR2 SVGEGT. DNA for the CDR3: TGTGCCAGCAGTCCGAAACAGCTCGAGAACACTGAAGCTTTCTTT. Protein: CASSPKQLENTEAFF.

The V call is TRBV10-3, the J call TRBJ2-1; tentatively, D is TRBD1 (6 bases). CDR3 size: 13 residues. Germline assignment: CDR1 ENHRY and CDR2 SYGVKD. V was cut by 6 bases and J by 4 bases, with 10 bases left in between. CDR3 sequence (DNA): TGTGCCATCAGCGCCGGACAGTACAATGAGCAGTTCTTC. As protein: CAISAGQYNEQFF.

The chain joins TRBV30 to TRBJ1-2; 8 bases fit TRBD1. The CDR3 covers 16 residues. The germline CDR1 and CDR2 sequences are GTSNPN and SVGIG (reference sequence). V lost 4 bases, J lost 4 bases, and 14 bases stayed unmatched. CDR3 amino acids: CAWMTHRTGLLYGYTF. The CDR3 DNA is TGTGCCTGGATGACGCATCGGACAGGGCTACTCTATGGCTACACCTTC.

The genes are TRBV29-1 and TRBJ1-3, with unresolved D. The germline gives CDR1 SQVTM, CDR2 ANQGSEA. Trimming removed 3 bases from V and 0 bases from J, with 12 bases in between. CDR3 length: 15 amino acids. The CDR3 protein is CSVEWAGVSGNTIYF. The CDR3 nucleotides read TGCAGCGTTGAGTGGGCCGGGGTCTCTGGAAACACCATATATTTT.

The CDR3 loop is CASSFPRGPYSNQPQHF. The DNA for the CDR3 is TGTGCCAGCAGTTTCCCCAGGGGGCCATATAGCAATCAGCCCCAGCATTTT. The chain carries TRBV28 and TRBJ1-5; 8 nucleotides match TRBD1. The CDR3 length is 17 residues. Germline assignment: CDR1 MDHEN and CDR2 SYDVKM. V was pared by 3 bases and J by 0 bases, with 7 bases of the junction left unmatched. The variable domain in full, with the rest retrieved from reference TRBV28 and TRBJ1-5, is DVKVTQSSRYLVKRTGEKVFLECVQDMDHENMFWYRQDPGLGLRLIYFSYDVKMKEKGDIPEGYSVSREKKERFSLILESASTNQTSMYLCASSFPRGPYSNQPQHFGDGTRLSIL.

The chain has TRBV19 and TRBJ2-6, with D perhaps TRBD1 (5 bases). Per germline, CDR1 LNHDA and CDR2 SQIVND (reference sequence). Between the trimmed V and J ends, which lost 4 bases and 0 bases, there was a span of 10 bases. This CDR3 contains 16 residues. In nucleotides, the CDR3 is TGTGCCAGTAGTAGGACACGAAACTCTGGGGCCAACGTCCTGACTTTC. Its translation: CASSRTRNSGANVLTF.

The chain links TRBV18 to TRBJ1-4, with D unresolved. This CDR3 region has 14 residues. The V gene's germline CDR1 is KGHSH and CDR2 LQKENI. Trimming took off 3 bases at V and 0 bases at J, with 5 bases between the two ends. The CDR3 nucleotides are TGTGCCAGCTCACCGAGGGCAACTAATGAAAAACTGTTTTTT. Protein: CASSPRATNEKLFF.

This rearrangement joins TRBV18 to TRBJ1-2; D not certain. Germline V gene data show CDR1 as KGHSH and CDR2 as LQKENI. Trimming stripped 2 bases from V and 6 bases from J, with 7 bases between. CDR3 length: 12 amino acids. As DNA, the CDR3 is TGTGCCAGCTCACCAAAAGAGGATGGCTACACCTTC. This gives the protein CASSPKEDGYTF.

The chain uses TRBV6-2 or TRBV6-3 and TRBJ2-7, with 11 nucleotides matching TRBD2. From germline, CDR1 is MNHEY and CDR2 SVGEGT. This CDR3 region has 16 residues. J lost 5 bases, V lost 4 bases, and 10 bases had no gene match. CDR3 region: CASSSRLAGGLNEQYF. CDR3 DNA sequence: TGTGCCAGCAGTTCGCGGCTAGCGGGGGGTCTCAACGAGCAGTACTTC.

The rearrangement uses TRBV19 and TRBJ1-1; possible D gene TRBD1, 6 bases. This CDR3 spans 13 amino acids. Germline loops: CDR1 LNHDA, CDR2 SQIVND (reference sequence). V was trimmed by 4 bases and J by 7 bases, leaving 13 bases between them. DNA of the CDR3: TGTGCCAGTAGTAGTGACCGGGACATTGAAGCTTTCTTT. Its protein is CASSSDRDIEAFF.

The chain couples TRBV24-1 to TRBJ2-7; maybe TRBD2 (5 bases). This CDR3 spans 15 amino acids. Trimming cost V 4 bases and J 9 bases, with 21 bases left between them. CDR1 KGHDR and CDR2 SFDVKD come from the germline V gene. The CDR3: CATSDPTSSLGRQYF. Written as DNA, the CDR3 is TGTGCCACCAGTGACCCCACCTCGTCCCTAGGGAGGCAGTACTTC.

V and J are TRBV18 and TRBJ2-1; TRBD2 is a possible D gene (5 bases). From germline, CDR1 is KGHSH and CDR2 LQKENI. Deletions cut 5 bases from V and 6 bases from J, with 11 bases between. There are 13 residues in the CDR3. CDR3 sequence (DNA): TGTGCCAGCTCAGCGACGGGGAGCAATGAGCAGTTCTTC. Its translation is CASSATGSNEQFF.

This CDR3 is CASSEALGANYGYTF. For the CDR3, the DNA is TGTGCCAGCAGTGAAGCGCTTGGAGCCAACTATGGCTACACCTTC. V gene TRBV6-1 combines with J gene TRBJ1-2; unclear D gene. Germline values: CDR1 MNHNS, CDR2 SASEGT. The CDR3 has 15 amino acids. Between the trimmed V and J ends, which lost 0 bases and 2 bases, there was a span of 10 bases.

The chain has TRBV15 and TRBJ2-1; possible D gene TRBD1, 6 bases. CDR1 is LNHNV and CDR2 is YYDKDF in the germline V gene (reference sequence). The CDR3 is 15 amino acids. Trimming removed 3 bases at V and 7 bases at J, with 16 bases between. CDR3 residues: CATSSRGGAFNEQFF. CDR3 DNA sequence: TGTGCCACCAGCAGCAGGGGCGGAGCGTTTAATGAGCAGTTCTTC.

The chain has TRBV6-6 and TRBJ1-2; TRBD1 matches 7 bases. This CDR3 comprises 15 residues. Germline V gene data show CDR1 as MNHNY and CDR2 as SVGAGI (reference sequence). V dropped 6 bases and J dropped 4; count of bases not matched to a gene: 11. The DNA of the CDR3 is TGTGCCAGCAGCCCTGATCCGGGACAGCTCTATGGCTACACCTTC. As protein: CASSPDPGQLYGYTF.

V is TRBV6-5 and J is TRBJ1-2; 8 positions match TRBD1. The germline CDR1 and CDR2 sequences are MNHEY and SVGAGI. There are 14 residues in the CDR3. V lost 6 bases and J lost 5; bases outside the gene matches: 8. CDR3 loop: CASRPGGARYGYTF. Written as DNA, the CDR3 is TGTGCCAGCAGGCCAGGGGGCGCACGGTATGGCTACACCTTC.

The V call is TRBV21-1, the J call TRBJ1-1. TRBV21-1 is described as a pseudogene. The CDR3 contains 10 residues. CDR3: CASLWSGAFF. The DNA of the CDR3 is TGTGCCAGCCTTTGGAGTGGAGCTTTCTTT.

The chain has TRBV18 and TRBJ2-1; 7 bases agree with TRBD2. V lost 11 bases and J lost 7; bases outside the gene matches: 11. The CDR3 has 13 amino acids. Germline CDR1 KGHSH, CDR2 LQKENI. This CDR3 reads CAGQGGRRNEQFF. The CDR3 DNA follows: TGTGCCGGTCAGGGAGGGAGGAGGAATGAGCAGTTCTTC.

The rearrangement joins TRBV28 to TRBJ1-5; no definite D call. In germline, CDR1 is MDHEN, CDR2 SYDVKM. The CDR3 sequence is 13 residues long. V lost 11 bases to trimming and J lost 2 bases, with 13 bases between them. CDR3 residues: CALRFSGNQPQHF. CDR3 in DNA: TGTGCCTTGCGTTTTAGTGGCAATCAGCCCCAGCATTTT.

The rearrangement uses TRBV6-5 and TRBJ1-1; TRBD1 matches 8 bases. With 7 bases clipped from V and 3 bases from J, the junction kept 10 bases outside the gene matches. Germline CDR1 is MNHEY and CDR2 is SVGAGI. This CDR3 has 15 amino acids. The CDR3 DNA follows: TGTGCCAGCATGCCGGACAGGGTGGTGGACACTGAAGCTTTCTTT. It encodes CASMPDRVVDTEAFF.

The DNA for the CDR3 is TGTGCCAGCAGCTTAACGGAGGGAAATAATTCACCCCTCCACTTT. Residues: CASSLTEGNNSPLHF. The chain combines TRBV7-3 with TRBJ1-6; D gene unclear. Trimming took 0 bases from V and 5 from J, leaving 8 bases between them. CDR1 and CDR2 from the germline V gene are SGHTA and FQGTGA. This CDR3 comprises 15 residues. The full variable domain, its missing parts supplied by reference TRBV7-3 and TRBJ1-6, is GAGVSQTPSNKVTEKGKYVELRCDPISGHTALYWYRQSLGQGPEFLIYFQGTGAADDSGLPNDRFFAVRPEGSVSTLKIQRTERGDSAVYLCASSLTEGNNSPLHFGNGTRLTVT.

About this clone itself: The junction departs from the called germline gene at one end, perhaps through a read error. This CDR3 reads CASSDWDRGTKTGELFF. The CDR3 DNA reads TGTGCCAGCAGTGACTGGGACAGGGGAACGAAGACCGGGGAGCTGTTTTTT. J is TRBJ2-2 and V is TRBV6-8; 10 nucleotides line up with TRBD1. CDR1 and CDR2 from the germline V gene are MNHGY and SAAAGT. This CDR3 spans 17 amino acids.

The chain joins TRBV5-6 to TRBJ1-4, with 12 bases matching TRBD1. Looked up from germline, CDR1 is SGHDT and CDR2 is YYEEEE. Trimming removed 4 bases from V and 8 bases from J; junction bases left unmatched: 6. The CDR3 contains 15 residues. This chain's CDR3 is CASSVAGTGGEKLFF. The CDR3 nucleotides read TGTGCCAGCAGCGTGGCCGGGACAGGGGGCGAAAAACTGTTTTTT.

On this clone: Other DNA sequences in the sample encode the same CDR3. This chain links TRBV18 with TRBJ1-5, with no clear D. Germline CDR1 and CDR2: KGHSH and LQKENI. The V end lost 6 bases, the J end lost 0 bases, and 6 bases lay between the germline ends. This CDR3 is built from 13 residues. CDR3 bases: TGTGCCAGCTCCCCGGGTAGCAATCAGCCCCAGCATTTT. This translates into CASSPGSNQPQHF. Complete variable domain (other parts from reference TRBV18 and TRBJ1-5): NAGVMQNPRHLVRRRGQEARLRCSPMKGHSHVYWYRQLPEEGLKFMVYLQKENIIDESGMPKERFSAEFPKEGPSILRIQQVVRGDSAAYFCASSPGSNQPQHFGDGTRLSIL.

The chain couples TRBV3-1 (or the pseudogene TRBV3-2) to TRBJ1-2; D might be TRBD1 (6 bases). Germline assignment: CDR1 LGHDT and CDR2 YNNKEL (reference sequence). Trimming shortened V by 4 bases and J by 7 bases, and 16 bases separated the two germline ends. The CDR3 consists of 14 residues. The CDR3 region is CASSLYYREGGYTF. DNA of the CDR3: TGTGCCAGCAGCCTATATTACAGGGAGGGTGGCTACACCTTC.